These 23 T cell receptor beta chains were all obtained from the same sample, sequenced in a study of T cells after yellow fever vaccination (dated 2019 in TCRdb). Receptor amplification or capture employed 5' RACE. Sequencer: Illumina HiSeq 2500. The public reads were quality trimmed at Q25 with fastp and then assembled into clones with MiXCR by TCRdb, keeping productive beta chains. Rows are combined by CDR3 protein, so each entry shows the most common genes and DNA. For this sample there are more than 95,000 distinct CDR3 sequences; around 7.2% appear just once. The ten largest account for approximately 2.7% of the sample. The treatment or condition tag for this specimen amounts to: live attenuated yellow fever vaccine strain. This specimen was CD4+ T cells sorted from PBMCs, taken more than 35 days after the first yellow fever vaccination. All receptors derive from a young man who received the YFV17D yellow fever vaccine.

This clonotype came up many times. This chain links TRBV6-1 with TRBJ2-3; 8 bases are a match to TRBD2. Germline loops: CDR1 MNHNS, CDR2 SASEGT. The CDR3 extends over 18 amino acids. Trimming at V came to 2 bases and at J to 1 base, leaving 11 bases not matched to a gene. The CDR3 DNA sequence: TGTGCCAGCAGTGAATACAGCGGGGGCCCAGCTGGCACAGATACGCAGTATTTT. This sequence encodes CASSEYSGGPAGTDTQYF.

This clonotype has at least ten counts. For the CDR3, the DNA is TGTGCCAGCAGTTACCTGGCTTCGAGCACTGAAGCTTTCTTT. Translation: CASSYLASSTEAFF. The J gene is TRBJ1-1, the V gene TRBV6-5; no reliable D call. Germline V gene sequence: CDR1 MNHEY, CDR2 SVGAGI. The CDR3 covers 14 residues. Trimming removed 2 bases from V and 4 bases from J, with 11 bases in between.

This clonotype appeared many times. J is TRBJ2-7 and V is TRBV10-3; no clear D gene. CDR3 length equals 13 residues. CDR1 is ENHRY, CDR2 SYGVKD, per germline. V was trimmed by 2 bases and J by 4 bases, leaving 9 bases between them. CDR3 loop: CAISEREEYEQYV. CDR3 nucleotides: TGTGCCATCAGTGAGCGTGAGGAGTACGAGCAGTACGTC.

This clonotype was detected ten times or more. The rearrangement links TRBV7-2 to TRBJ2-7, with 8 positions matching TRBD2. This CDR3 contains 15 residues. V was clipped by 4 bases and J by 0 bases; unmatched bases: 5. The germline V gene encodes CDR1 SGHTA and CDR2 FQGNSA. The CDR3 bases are TGTGCCAGCAGCTCCCGCGGGGGGCACTCCTACGAGCAGTACGTC. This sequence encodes CASSSRGGHSYEQYV.

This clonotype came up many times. The CDR3 DNA is TGTGCCAGCAGTTACTCAAGGGCTCAAGAGACCCAGTACTTC. It specifies CASSYSRAQETQYF. The genes are TRBV6-5 and TRBJ2-5; D not resolved. Germline lookup yields CDR1 MNHEY and CDR2 SVGAGI. The V end lost 0 bases, the J end lost 2 bases, and 7 bases lay between the germline ends. This CDR3 has 14 residues.

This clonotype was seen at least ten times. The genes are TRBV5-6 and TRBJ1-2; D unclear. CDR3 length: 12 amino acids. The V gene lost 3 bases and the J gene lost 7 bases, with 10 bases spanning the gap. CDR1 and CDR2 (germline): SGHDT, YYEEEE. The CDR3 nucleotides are TGTGCCAGCAGCTCGACCTTCTTTGGCTACACCTTC. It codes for CASSSTFFGYTF.

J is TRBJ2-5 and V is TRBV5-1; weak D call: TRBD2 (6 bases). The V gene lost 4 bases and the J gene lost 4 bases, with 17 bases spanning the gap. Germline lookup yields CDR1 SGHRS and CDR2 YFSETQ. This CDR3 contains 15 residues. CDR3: CASSTPQAGGETQYF. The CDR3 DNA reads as TGCGCCAGCAGCACCCCACAGGCCGGGGGAGAGACCCAGTACTTC.

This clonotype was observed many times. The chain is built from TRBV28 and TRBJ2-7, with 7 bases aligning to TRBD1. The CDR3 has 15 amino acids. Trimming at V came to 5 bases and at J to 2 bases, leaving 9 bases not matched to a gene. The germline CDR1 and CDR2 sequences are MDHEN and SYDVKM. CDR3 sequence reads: CASSPFGDRAYEQYF. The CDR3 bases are TGTGCCAGCAGTCCTTTTGGGGACAGAGCCTACGAGCAGTACTTC.

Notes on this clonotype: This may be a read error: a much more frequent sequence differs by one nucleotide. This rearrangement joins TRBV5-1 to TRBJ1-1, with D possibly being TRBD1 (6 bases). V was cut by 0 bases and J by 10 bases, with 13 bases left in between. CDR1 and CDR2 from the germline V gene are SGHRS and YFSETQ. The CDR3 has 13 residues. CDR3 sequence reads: CASSLEGEVRAFF. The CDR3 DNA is TGCGCCAGCAGCTTGGAGGGGGAGGTAAGAGCTTTCTTT.

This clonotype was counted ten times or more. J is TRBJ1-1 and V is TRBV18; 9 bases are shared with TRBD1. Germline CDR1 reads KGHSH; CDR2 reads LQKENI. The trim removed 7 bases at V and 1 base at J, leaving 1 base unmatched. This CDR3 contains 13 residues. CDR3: CASWGQGNTEAFF. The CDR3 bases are TGTGCCAGCTGGGGACAGGGGAACACTGAAGCTTTCTTT.

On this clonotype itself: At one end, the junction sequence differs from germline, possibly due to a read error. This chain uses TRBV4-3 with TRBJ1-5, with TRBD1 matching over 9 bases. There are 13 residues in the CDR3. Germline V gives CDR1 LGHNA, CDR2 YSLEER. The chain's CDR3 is CATSQDRGQPQHF. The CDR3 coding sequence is TGCGCCACCAGCCAGGACAGGGGCCAGCCCCAGCATTTT.

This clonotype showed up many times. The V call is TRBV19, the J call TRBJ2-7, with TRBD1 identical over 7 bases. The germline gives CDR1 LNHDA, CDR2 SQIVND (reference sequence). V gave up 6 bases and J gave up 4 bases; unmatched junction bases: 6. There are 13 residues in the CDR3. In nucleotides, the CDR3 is TGTGCCAGTAGCAACAGGGGCGGATACGAGCAGTACTTC. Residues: CASSNRGGYEQYF.

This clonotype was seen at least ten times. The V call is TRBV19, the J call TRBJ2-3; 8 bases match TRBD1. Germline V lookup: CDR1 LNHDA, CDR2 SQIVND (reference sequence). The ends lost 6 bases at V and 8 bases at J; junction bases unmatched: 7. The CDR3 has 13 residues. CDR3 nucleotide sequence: TGTGCCAGTAGCCAGGACAGGGCGAGTACGCAGTATTTT. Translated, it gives CASSQDRASTQYF.

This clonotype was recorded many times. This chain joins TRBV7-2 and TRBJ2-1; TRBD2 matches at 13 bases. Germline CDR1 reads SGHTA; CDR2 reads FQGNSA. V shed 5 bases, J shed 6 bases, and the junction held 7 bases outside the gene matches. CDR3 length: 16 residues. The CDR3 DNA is TGTGCCAGCAGCACAGAACTAGCGGGGGGGCCCAATGAGCAGTTCTTC. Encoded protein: CASSTELAGGPNEQFF. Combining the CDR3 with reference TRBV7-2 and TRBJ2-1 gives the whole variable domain GAGVSQSPSNKVTEKGKDVELRCDPISGHTALYWYRQSLGQGLEFLIYFQGNSAPDKSGLPSDRFSAERTGGSVSTLTIQRTQQEDSAVYLCASSTELAGGPNEQFFGPGTRLTVL.

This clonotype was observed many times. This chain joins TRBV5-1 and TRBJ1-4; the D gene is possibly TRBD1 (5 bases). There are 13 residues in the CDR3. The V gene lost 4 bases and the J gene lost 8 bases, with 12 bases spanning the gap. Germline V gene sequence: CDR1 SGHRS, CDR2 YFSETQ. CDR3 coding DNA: TGCGCCAGCAGCCAAGACAGCAGCGAAAAACTGTTTTTT. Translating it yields CASSQDSSEKLFF.

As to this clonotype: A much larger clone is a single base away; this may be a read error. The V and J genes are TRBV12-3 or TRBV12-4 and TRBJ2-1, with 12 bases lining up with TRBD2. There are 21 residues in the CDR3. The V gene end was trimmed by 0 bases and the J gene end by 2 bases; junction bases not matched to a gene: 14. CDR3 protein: CASSLARWLAGGVGTYNEQFF. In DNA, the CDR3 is TGTGCCAGCAGTTTAGCGCGTTGGCTAGCGGGGGGGGTCGGGACCTACAATGAGCAGTTCTTC.

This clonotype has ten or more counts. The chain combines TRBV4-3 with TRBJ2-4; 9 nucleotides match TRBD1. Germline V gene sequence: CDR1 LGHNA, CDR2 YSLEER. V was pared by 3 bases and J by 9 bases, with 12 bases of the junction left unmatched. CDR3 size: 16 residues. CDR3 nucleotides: TGCGCCAGCAGCCAGGAACCTGGGACAGGGAGAGTCATTCAGTACTTC. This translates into CASSQEPGTGRVIQYF.

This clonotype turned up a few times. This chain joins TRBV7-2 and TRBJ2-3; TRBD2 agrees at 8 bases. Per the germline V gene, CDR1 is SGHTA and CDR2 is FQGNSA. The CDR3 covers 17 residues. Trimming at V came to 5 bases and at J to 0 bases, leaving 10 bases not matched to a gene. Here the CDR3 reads CASSRSAGGASTDTQYF. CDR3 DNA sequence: TGTGCCAGCAGCCGATCAGCCGGGGGGGCTAGCACAGATACGCAGTATTTT.

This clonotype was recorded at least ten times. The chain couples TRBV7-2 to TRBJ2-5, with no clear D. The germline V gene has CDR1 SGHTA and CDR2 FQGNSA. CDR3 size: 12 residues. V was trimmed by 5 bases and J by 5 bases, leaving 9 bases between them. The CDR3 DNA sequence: TGTGCCAGCAGCGCACAGACGGAGACCCAGTACTTC. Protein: CASSAQTETQYF.

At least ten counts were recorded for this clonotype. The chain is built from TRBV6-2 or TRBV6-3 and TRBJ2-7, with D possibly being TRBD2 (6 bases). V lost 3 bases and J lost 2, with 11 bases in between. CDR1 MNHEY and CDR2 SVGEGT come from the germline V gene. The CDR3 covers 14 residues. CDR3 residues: CASSYRGLAYEQYV. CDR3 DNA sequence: TGTGCCAGCAGTTATCGGGGGTTGGCCTACGAGCAGTACGTC.

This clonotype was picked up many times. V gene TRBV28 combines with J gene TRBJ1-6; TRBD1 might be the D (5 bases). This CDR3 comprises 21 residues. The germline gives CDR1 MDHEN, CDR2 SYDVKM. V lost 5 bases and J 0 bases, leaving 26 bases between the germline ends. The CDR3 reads CASSRIVGTPLSSSYNSPLHF. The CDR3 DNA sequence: TGTGCCAGCAGTCGAATCGTGGGGACTCCCCTCTCGAGCTCCTATAATTCACCCCTCCACTTT.

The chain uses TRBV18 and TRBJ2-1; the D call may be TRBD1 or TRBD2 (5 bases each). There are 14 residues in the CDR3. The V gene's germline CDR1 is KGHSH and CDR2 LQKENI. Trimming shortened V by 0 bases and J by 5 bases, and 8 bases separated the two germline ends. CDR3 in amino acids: CASSPPGTHNEQFF. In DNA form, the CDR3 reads TGTGCCAGCTCACCACCGGGGACCCACAATGAGCAGTTCTTC. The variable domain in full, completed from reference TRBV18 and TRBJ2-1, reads NAGVMQNPRHLVRRRGQEARLRCSPMKGHSHVYWYRQLPEEGLKFMVYLQKENIIDESGMPKERFSAEFPKEGPSILRIQQVVRGDSAAYFCASSPPGTHNEQFFGPGTRLTVL.

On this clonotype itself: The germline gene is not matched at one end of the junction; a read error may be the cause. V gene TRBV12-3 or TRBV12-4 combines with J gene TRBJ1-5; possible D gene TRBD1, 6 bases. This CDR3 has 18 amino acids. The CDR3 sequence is CARSFGDTSLYSNQPQHF. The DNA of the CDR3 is TGTGCCCGCAGTTTCGGGGACACCTCCCTGTATAGCAATCAGCCCCAGCATTTT.